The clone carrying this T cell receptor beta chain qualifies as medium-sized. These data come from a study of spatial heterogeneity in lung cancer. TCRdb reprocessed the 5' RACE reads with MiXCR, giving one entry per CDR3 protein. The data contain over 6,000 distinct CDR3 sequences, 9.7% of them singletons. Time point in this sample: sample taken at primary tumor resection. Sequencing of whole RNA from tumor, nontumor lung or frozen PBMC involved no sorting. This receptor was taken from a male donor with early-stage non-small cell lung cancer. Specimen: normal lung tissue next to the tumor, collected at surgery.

Here the CDR3 reads CASSLEDRGYTF. In DNA form, the CDR3 reads TGTGCCAGCAGCTTAGAAGATCGGGGCTACACCTTC. The chain recombines TRBV7-9 with TRBJ1-2, with D unclear. CDR1 and CDR2 (germline): SEHNR, FQNEAQ (reference sequence). Trimming cost V 1 base and J 8 bases, with 8 bases left between them. The CDR3 runs to 12 residues.